This TCR beta chain was identified during a study of cytomegalovirus exposure and HLA in healthy donors. Study-level points and caveats: The authors enumerated around 150 TCR beta chains as linked to cytomegalovirus. Researchers reported that a few CMV-associated chains were confirmed in vitro as CMV antigen-specific.

The method was immunoSEQ multiplex PCR; TCRdb's version includes in-frame clones alone and lacks a portion of them. Among 100,000 to 150,000 clones listed, about 88% were seen once. Germline V lookup: CDR1 WSHSY, CDR2 SAAADI. The CDR3 consists of 13 residues. With 6 bases removed from V and 6 bases from J, the gap between germline ends came to 12 bases. The sample holds a few counts of this clone. Its antigen is unidentified. This receptor was identified in a woman aged 18-29 years in good health and CMV-seronegative. This rearrangement joins TRBV10-2 to TRBJ1-3; D unclear. Sequenced sample: PBMCs. The CDR3 protein is CASSSMGQNTIYF. CDR3 coding DNA: TGCGCCAGCAGCTCGATGGGCCAAAACACCATATATTTT.